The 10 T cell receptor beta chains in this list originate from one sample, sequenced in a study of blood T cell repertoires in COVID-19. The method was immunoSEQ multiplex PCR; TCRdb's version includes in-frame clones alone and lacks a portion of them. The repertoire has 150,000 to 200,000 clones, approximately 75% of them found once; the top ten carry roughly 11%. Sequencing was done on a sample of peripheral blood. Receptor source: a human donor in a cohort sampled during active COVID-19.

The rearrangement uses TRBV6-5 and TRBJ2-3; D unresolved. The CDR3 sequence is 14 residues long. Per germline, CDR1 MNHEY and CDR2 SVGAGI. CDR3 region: CGASVVNFTDTQYF. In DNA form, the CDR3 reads TGTGGAGCGTCAGTCGTTAACTTCACAGATACGCAGTATTTT.

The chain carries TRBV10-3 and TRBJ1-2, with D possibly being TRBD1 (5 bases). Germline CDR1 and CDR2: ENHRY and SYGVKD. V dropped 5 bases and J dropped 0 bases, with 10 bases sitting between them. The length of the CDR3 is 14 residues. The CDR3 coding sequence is TGTGCCATCAGTCCCGCAGGGACTAACTATGGCTACACCTTC. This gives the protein CAISPAGTNYGYTF.

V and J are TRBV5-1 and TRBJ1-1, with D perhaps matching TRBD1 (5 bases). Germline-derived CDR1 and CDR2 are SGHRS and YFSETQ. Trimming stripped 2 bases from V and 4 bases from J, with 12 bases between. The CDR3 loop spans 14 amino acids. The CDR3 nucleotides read TGCGCCAGCAGCTTCGAAGGGGAGGGCACTGAAGCTTTCTTT. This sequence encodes CASSFEGEGTEAFF.

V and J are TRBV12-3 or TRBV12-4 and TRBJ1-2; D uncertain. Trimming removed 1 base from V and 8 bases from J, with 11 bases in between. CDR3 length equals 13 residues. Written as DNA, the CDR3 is TGTGCCAGCAGTTTAGGTCCCATACTGGGCTACACCTTC. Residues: CASSLGPILGYTF.

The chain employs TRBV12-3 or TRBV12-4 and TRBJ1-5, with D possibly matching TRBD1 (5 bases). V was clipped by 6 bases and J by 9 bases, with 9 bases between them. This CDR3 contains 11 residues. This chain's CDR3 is CASRQEGPQHF. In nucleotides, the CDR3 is TGTGCCAGCAGACAGGAGGGGCCCCAGCATTTT.

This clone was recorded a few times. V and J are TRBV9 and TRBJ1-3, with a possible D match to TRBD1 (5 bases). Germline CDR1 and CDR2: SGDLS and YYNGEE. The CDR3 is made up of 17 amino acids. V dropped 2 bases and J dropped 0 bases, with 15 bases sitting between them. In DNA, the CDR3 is TGTGCCAGCAGCGTTTTGGGCAGGGTGAGCTCTGGAAACACCATATATTTT. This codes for CASSVLGRVSSGNTIYF.

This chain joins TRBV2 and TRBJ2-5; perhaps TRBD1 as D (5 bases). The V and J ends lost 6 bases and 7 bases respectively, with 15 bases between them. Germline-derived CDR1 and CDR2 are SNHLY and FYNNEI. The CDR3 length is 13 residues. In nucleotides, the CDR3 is TGTGCCAGCAGAGACCAGGGTCCGGGGACCCAGTACTTC. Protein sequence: CASRDQGPGTQYF.

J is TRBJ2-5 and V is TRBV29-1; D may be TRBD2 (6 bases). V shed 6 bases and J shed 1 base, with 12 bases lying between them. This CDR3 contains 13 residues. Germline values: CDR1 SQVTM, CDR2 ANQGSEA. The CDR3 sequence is CSVGGAAQETQYF. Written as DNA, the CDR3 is TGCAGCGTGGGCGGGGCAGCCCAAGAGACCCAGTACTTC.

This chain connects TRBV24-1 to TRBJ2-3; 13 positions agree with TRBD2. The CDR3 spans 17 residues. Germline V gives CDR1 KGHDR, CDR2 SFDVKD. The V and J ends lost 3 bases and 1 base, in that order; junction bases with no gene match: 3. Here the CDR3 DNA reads TGTGCCACCAGTGATACGGGACTAGCGGGACGCACAGATACGCAGTATTTT. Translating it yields CATSDTGLAGRTDTQYF.

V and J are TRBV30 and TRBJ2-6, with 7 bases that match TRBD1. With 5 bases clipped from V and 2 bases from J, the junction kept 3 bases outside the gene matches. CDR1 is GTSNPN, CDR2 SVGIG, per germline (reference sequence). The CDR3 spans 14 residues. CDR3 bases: TGTGCCTGGGCCACAGGGGCTGGGGCCAACGTCCTGACTTTC. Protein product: CAWATGAGANVLTF.